The 32 T cell receptor beta chains below were found in one sample sequenced in a study of blood T cell repertoires in COVID-19. Measured with immunoSEQ multiplex PCR; TCRdb has only the in-frame clones, and not every one. This sample has about 270,000 clones, with 85% to 90% found just once. The sequencing input was PBMCs or T cells enriched from blood (not recorded which). The receptors here all came from a young woman who had recovered from COVID-19.

The chain carries TRBV7-9 and TRBJ1-2; D is ambiguous. Germline CDR1 is SEHNR and CDR2 is FQNEAQ (reference sequence). The CDR3 runs 14 residues. The V end lost 1 base, the J end lost 3 bases, and 9 bases lay between the germline ends. Written as DNA, the CDR3 is TGTGCCAGCAGCTTAGTCGGGGTGGACTATGGCTACACCTTC. Protein product: CASSLVGVDYGYTF.

The chain uses TRBV11-2 and TRBJ1-4; D unresolved. This CDR3 has 14 amino acids. Between the trimmed V and J ends, which lost 1 base and 5 bases, there was a span of 8 bases. The germline V gene encodes CDR1 SGHAT and CDR2 FQNNGV. The CDR3 sequence: CASSLASRNEKLFF. Here the CDR3 DNA reads TGTGCCAGCAGCTTAGCATCCAGAAATGAAAAACTGTTTTTT.

CDR3 in amino acids: CASTPGGETQYF. In DNA form, the CDR3 reads TGCGCCAGCACCCCCGGGGGAGAGACCCAGTACTTC. The chain recombines TRBV5-1 with TRBJ2-5; D is possibly TRBD2 (6 bases). Looked up from germline, CDR1 is SGHRS and CDR2 is YFSETQ. V shed 6 bases and J shed 4 bases, with 10 bases lying between them. This CDR3 has 12 residues.

This clone has a single count. This chain uses TRBV18 with TRBJ2-7, with 9 bases that match TRBD1. CDR1 is KGHSH and CDR2 is LQKENI in the germline V gene. The V segment lost 3 bases and the J segment 5 bases; nucleotides outside the gene matches: 8. The CDR3 covers 15 residues. CDR3 coding DNA: TGTGCCAGCTCACCTGAGACAGGGGGAATACACGAGCAGTACTTC. This sequence encodes CASSPETGGIHEQYF.

This chain links TRBV28 with TRBJ1-1; D perhaps matches TRBD1 (5 bases). The CDR3 is made up of 13 amino acids. CDR1 MDHEN and CDR2 SYDVKM come from the germline V gene. V lost 7 bases and J 0 bases, leaving 9 bases between the germline ends. The CDR3 DNA sequence: TGTGCCAGCACCGCAGGGCTGAACACTGAAGCTTTCTTT. This sequence encodes CASTAGLNTEAFF.

The rearrangement links TRBV5-1 to TRBJ1-4; D might be TRBD1 (6 bases). Trimming pared 3 bases from V and 0 bases from J, leaving 18 bases between. The CDR3 totals 18 residues. Germline-derived CDR1 and CDR2 are SGHRS and YFSETQ. The CDR3 is CASSSPPGEGATNEKLFF. The CDR3 coding sequence is TGCGCCAGCAGCTCGCCCCCCGGTGAGGGGGCAACTAATGAAAAACTGTTTTTT.

The rearrangement links TRBV7-6 to TRBJ2-7; 8 positions match TRBD2. After removal of 11 bases from V and 3 bases from J, the junction contained 15 bases not matched to a gene. In germline, CDR1 is SGHVS, CDR2 FNYEAQ. The CDR3 sequence is 15 residues long. Here the CDR3 DNA reads TGTGCCTCCAGCTTAGAGGCGGGGGGAAACTACGAGCAGTACTTC. Its protein product is CASSLEAGGNYEQYF.

The CDR3 nucleotides read TGTGCCAGCAGCTTAGGGGGACACGCTTACTCTGGAAACACCATATATTTT. This translates into CASSLGGHAYSGNTIYF. The chain has TRBV7-9 and TRBJ1-3; perhaps TRBD1 as D (6 bases). V gave up 1 base and J gave up 0 bases, with 13 bases separating them. CDR1 and CDR2 (germline): SEHNR, FQNEAQ (reference sequence). This CDR3 region has 17 residues.

V and J are TRBV4-1 and TRBJ1-2; 7 bases agree with TRBD1. V was pared by 1 base and J by 4 bases, with 9 bases of the junction left unmatched. CDR1 and CDR2 from the germline V gene are MGHRA and YSYEKL. There are 16 residues in the CDR3. The CDR3 loop is CASSQGLLQGSYGYTF. The CDR3 DNA follows: TGCGCCAGCAGCCAAGGGCTTTTACAGGGGAGCTATGGCTACACCTTC.

V is TRBV5-1 and J is TRBJ2-2, with 7 bases lining up with TRBD2. The J segment lost 2 bases and the V segment lost 1 base, leaving 5 bases of the junction unmatched. CDR1 is SGHRS and CDR2 is YFSETQ in the germline V gene. This CDR3 is built from 16 residues. CDR3 in DNA: TGCGCCAGCAGCTTGAACGGCGGGGGAAACACCGGGGAGCTGTTTTTT. It is translated as CASSLNGGGNTGELFF.

The chain recombines TRBV2 with TRBJ2-7; possibly TRBD2 for D (6 bases). The CDR3 is 13 amino acids. CDR1 SNHLY and CDR2 FYNNEI come from the germline V gene. Trimming stripped 7 bases from V and 7 bases from J, with 17 bases between. CDR3 bases: TGTGCCAGCAAACGGGACTCTCTATTTGAGCAGTACTTC. Translation gives CASKRDSLFEQYF.

The chain couples TRBV9 to TRBJ1-2; TRBD1 matches 9 bases. The V segment lost 1 base and the J segment 4 bases; nucleotides outside the gene matches: 5. Germline loops: CDR1 SGDLS, CDR2 YYNGEE. This CDR3 is 15 amino acids long. The CDR3 DNA reads TGTGCCAGCAGCGTAATGGACAGGGGCAGCTATGGCTACACCTTC. Amino acids: CASSVMDRGSYGYTF.

This chain connects TRBV29-1 to TRBJ1-1; 7 positions agree with TRBD1. With V trimmed by 7 bases and J by 2 bases, 4 bases remained unmatched. CDR3 length equals 12 residues. Germline CDR1 and CDR2: SQVTM and ANQGSEA. The CDR3 nucleotides read TGCAGCGCACACAGGGGAAACACTGAAGCTTTCTTT. Its translation: CSAHRGNTEAFF.

The chain couples TRBV5-6 to TRBJ1-2; 7 nucleotides agree with TRBD1. The V gene's germline CDR1 is SGHDT and CDR2 YYEEEE. The CDR3 sequence is 14 residues long. V dropped 5 bases and J dropped 4; count of bases not matched to a gene: 8. In DNA form, the CDR3 reads TGTGCCAGCAGGCCGACAGGGTCGGCCTATGGCTACACCTTC. This encodes CASRPTGSAYGYTF.

This clone was seen only once. The chain employs TRBV2 and TRBJ1-5; D might be TRBD1 (5 bases). Germline V gene lookup returns CDR1 SNHLY and CDR2 FYNNEI. CDR3 size: 16 residues. Trimming cost V 4 bases and J 6 bases, with 19 bases left between them. As DNA, the CDR3 is TGTGCCAGCAGTGTGCAAGGGGCCAGGGTCGGTCAGCCCCAGCATTTT. Its protein is CASSVQGARVGQPQHF. The variable domain in full, with the rest retrieved from reference TRBV2 and TRBJ1-5, is EPEVTQTPSHQVTQMGQEVILRCVPISNHLYFYWYRQILGQKVEFLVSFYNNEISEKSEIFDDQFSVERPDGSNFTLKIRSTKLEDSAMYFCASSVQGARVGQPQHFGDGTRLSIL.

The V gene is TRBV7-3, the J gene TRBJ2-1, with TRBD2 matching over 9 bases. This CDR3 has 16 amino acids. The V gene end was trimmed by 2 bases and the J gene end by 4 bases; junction bases not matched to a gene: 6. Per the germline V gene, CDR1 is SGHTA and CDR2 is FQGTGA. The CDR3: CASSLVAGVTYNEQFF. DNA for the CDR3: TGTGCCAGCAGCTTAGTAGCGGGGGTGACTTACAATGAGCAGTTCTTC.

The rearrangement links TRBV7-4 to TRBJ1-1, with no clear D. V shed 5 bases and J shed 7 bases, with 11 bases lying between them. This CDR3 is built from 12 residues. The germline CDR1 and CDR2 sequences are SGHVT and SQSDAQ. Here the CDR3 reads CASSPPAGEAFF. The CDR3 coding sequence is TGTGCCAGCAGCCCCCCCGCGGGTGAAGCTTTCTTT.

The rearrangement uses TRBV28 and TRBJ2-7; TRBD2 agrees at 9 bases. There are 17 residues in the CDR3. J gave up 5 bases and V 5 bases, and 16 bases lay outside the gene matches. Germline values: CDR1 MDHEN, CDR2 SYDVKM. The chain's CDR3 is CASSLAMAGGLYDEQYF. The CDR3 DNA sequence: TGTGCCAGCAGTCTGGCGATGGCGGGGGGGTTGTATGACGAGCAGTACTTC.

This clone was detected only once. The chain has TRBV5-1 and TRBJ1-5, with D perhaps TRBD1 (6 bases). From germline, CDR1 is SGHRS and CDR2 YFSETQ. This CDR3 region has 14 residues. Between the trimmed V and J ends, which lost 4 bases and 3 bases, there was a span of 11 bases. The CDR3 here is CASSPQGNNQPQHF. For the CDR3, the DNA is TGCGCCAGCAGCCCGCAGGGGAACAATCAGCCCCAGCATTTT.

The CDR3 DNA is TGTGCCAGCAGCTTTGGGACAGGGGAGGGCTACGAGCAGTACTTC. Amino acids: CASSFGTGEGYEQYF. The chain joins TRBV13 to TRBJ2-7; TRBD1 aligns across 10 bases. The CDR3 is 15 amino acids. Germline assignment: CDR1 PRHDT and CDR2 FYEKMQ (reference sequence). The ends lost 3 bases at V and 3 bases at J; junction bases unmatched: 5.

The V gene is TRBV7-8, the J gene TRBJ1-2; weak D call: TRBD1 (5 bases). Trimming left V 1 base short and J 2 bases short, with 8 bases between. Germline CDR1 is SGHVS and CDR2 is FQNEAQ. This CDR3 spans 14 amino acids. The CDR3 DNA is TGTGCCAGCAGCTTAGGCCGGGGGAACTATGGCTACACCTTC. Translation gives CASSLGRGNYGYTF.

The V and J genes are TRBV10-2 and TRBJ2-5; 8 nucleotides align to TRBD2. V gave up 5 bases and J gave up 1 base; unmatched junction bases: 12. The CDR3 is made up of 17 amino acids. Germline V gene data show CDR1 as WSHSY and CDR2 as SAAADI. The CDR3 protein is CASSQRGPSYPQETQYF. In nucleotides, the CDR3 is TGCGCCAGCAGTCAGCGGGGGCCGTCATACCCCCAAGAGACCCAGTACTTC.

The chain uses TRBV19 and TRBJ1-5; D may be TRBD1 (5 bases). Trimming pared 1 base from V and 4 bases from J, leaving 14 bases between. The CDR3 consists of 16 residues. Germline V gene data show CDR1 as LNHDA and CDR2 as SQIVND (reference sequence). The CDR3 here is CASSIGASRENQPQHF. For the CDR3, the DNA is TGTGCCAGTAGTATAGGGGCCTCCAGGGAAAATCAGCCCCAGCATTTT.

This clone turned up a few times. The chain links TRBV6-5 to TRBJ2-5, with TRBD2 identical over 12 bases. Per germline, CDR1 MNHEY and CDR2 SVGAGI. The CDR3 runs to 15 residues. Trimming removed 8 bases from V and 1 base from J; junction bases left unmatched: 5. The CDR3 DNA reads TGTGCCAGCGGGGGACTAGCGGGTTCCCAAGAGACCCAGTACTTC. Translated, it gives CASGGLAGSQETQYF.

CDR3 coding DNA: TGTGCCAGCAGTTACTCGATGGCTAGCGGGGCACCTTCGCAGTATTTT. Its protein is CASSYSMASGAPSQYF. This rearrangement joins TRBV6-6 to TRBJ2-3, with 9 bases that match TRBD2. The CDR3 has 16 amino acids. V lost 0 bases to trimming and J lost 10 bases; unmatched junction nucleotides: 11. Germline lookup yields CDR1 MNHNY and CDR2 SVGAGI (reference sequence).

The chain couples TRBV7-3 to TRBJ1-1, with TRBD1 matching over 11 bases. Trimming cost V 5 bases and J 10 bases; bases outside gene matches: 3. Germline-derived CDR1 and CDR2 are SGHTA and FQGTGA. The CDR3 has 12 residues. The CDR3 protein is CASSQDRGRAFF. The CDR3 nucleotides are TGTGCCAGCAGCCAGGACAGGGGGCGAGCTTTCTTT.

This chain connects TRBV25-1 to TRBJ2-1; the D gene is possibly TRBD2 (7 bases). Per the germline V gene, CDR1 is MGHDK and CDR2 is SYGVNS. This CDR3 spans 15 amino acids. The ends were cut back, 0 bases at V and 7 bases at J, with 13 bases in the middle. In DNA form, the CDR3 reads TGTGCCAGCAGTGAATACGTGGGGGGGCGGAATGAGCAGTTCTTC. Its protein product is CASSEYVGGRNEQFF.

Comment on this clone: The junction departs from germline at one end; a sequencing error may be responsible. This chain connects TRBV6-5 to TRBJ1-6, with D possibly matching TRBD1 (5 bases). The CDR3 loop spans 15 amino acids. Germline CDR1 MNHEY, CDR2 SVGAGI. The DNA of the CDR3 is TGTGCCAGCAGGATGACAGCCCCGGGTGATTCCCCCCTCCACTTT. Translation gives CASRMTAPGDSPLHF.

This clone is a singleton in its sample. The genes are TRBV9 and TRBJ2-7; tentative D call: TRBD2 (6 bases). Germline V CDR1 and CDR2: SGDLS, YYNGEE. The CDR3 sequence is 13 residues long. The V gene lost 0 bases and the J gene lost 5 bases, with 9 bases spanning the gap. The CDR3 DNA is TGTGCCAGCAGCGTAGTGCCGGGGGACGAGCAGTACTTC. Protein product: CASSVVPGDEQYF.

The chain has TRBV6-5 and TRBJ2-7, with 12 nucleotides matching TRBD2. CDR1 MNHEY and CDR2 SVGAGI come from the germline V gene. The CDR3 is 15 residues long. V dropped 6 bases and J dropped 4; count of bases not matched to a gene: 7. As DNA, the CDR3 is TGTGCCAGCAGGGGTCTAGCGGGGGGGCAATACGAGCAGTACTTC. It codes for CASRGLAGGQYEQYF.

The chain carries TRBV7-6 and TRBJ1-2; a weak D match, TRBD1 (5 bases). The germline V gene has CDR1 SGHVS and CDR2 FNYEAQ. The CDR3 covers 13 residues. Trimming pared 5 bases from V and 6 bases from J, leaving 13 bases between. The CDR3 sequence is CASSLGRGDGYTF. DNA for the CDR3: TGTGCCAGCAGCCTGGGGCGCGGTGATGGCTACACCTTC.

This clone was found once. The rearrangement links TRBV7-8 to TRBJ1-5; D perhaps matches TRBD1 (6 bases). Germline values: CDR1 SGHVS, CDR2 FQNEAQ. The CDR3 spans 15 residues. V was clipped by 5 bases and J by 3 bases, with 14 bases between them. The CDR3 DNA follows: TGTGCCAGCAGCCACGGACGGGACACCAATCAGCCCCAGCATTTT. Translating gives CASSHGRDTNQPQHF.